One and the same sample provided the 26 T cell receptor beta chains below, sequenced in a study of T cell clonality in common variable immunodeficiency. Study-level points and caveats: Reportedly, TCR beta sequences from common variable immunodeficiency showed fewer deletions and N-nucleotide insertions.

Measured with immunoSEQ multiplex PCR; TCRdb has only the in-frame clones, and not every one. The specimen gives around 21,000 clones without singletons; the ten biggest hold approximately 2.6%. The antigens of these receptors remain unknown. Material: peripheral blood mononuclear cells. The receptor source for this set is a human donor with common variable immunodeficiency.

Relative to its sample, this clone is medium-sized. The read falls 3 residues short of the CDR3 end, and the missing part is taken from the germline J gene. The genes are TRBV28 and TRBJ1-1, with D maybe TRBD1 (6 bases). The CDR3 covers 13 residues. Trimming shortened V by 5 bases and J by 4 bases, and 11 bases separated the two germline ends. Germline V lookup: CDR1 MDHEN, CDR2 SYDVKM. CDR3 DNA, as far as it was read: TGTGCCAGCAGTCTCCAGGGGTCCACTGAA. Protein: CASSLQGSTE. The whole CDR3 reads CASSLQGSTEAFF.

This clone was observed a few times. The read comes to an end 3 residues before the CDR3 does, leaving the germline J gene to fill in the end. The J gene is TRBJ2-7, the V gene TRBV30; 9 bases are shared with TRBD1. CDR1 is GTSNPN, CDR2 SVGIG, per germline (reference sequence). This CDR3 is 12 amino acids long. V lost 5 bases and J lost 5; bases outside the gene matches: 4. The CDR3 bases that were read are TGTGCCTGGGGACAGGGGTCCCACGAG. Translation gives CAWGQGSHE. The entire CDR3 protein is CAWGQGSHEQYF.

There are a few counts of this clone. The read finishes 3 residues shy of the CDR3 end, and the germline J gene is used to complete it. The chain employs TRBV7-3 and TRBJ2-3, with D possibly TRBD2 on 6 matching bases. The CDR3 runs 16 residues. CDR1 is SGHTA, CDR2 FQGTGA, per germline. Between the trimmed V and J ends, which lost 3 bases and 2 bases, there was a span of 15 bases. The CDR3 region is CASSFGYGTYTDTQYF. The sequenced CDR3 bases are TGTGCCAGCAGCTTTGGATACGGGACTTACACAGATACG. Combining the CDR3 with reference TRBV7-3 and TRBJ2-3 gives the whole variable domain GAGVSQTPSNKVTEKGKYVELRCDPISGHTALYWYRQSLGQGPEFLIYFQGTGAADDSGLPNDRFFAVRPEGSVSTLKIQRTERGDSAVYLCASSFGYGTYTDTQYFGPGTRLTVL.

The covered CDR3 bases are TGTGCCAGCAGTTACTCGACGAGACGGGGGGCCTACGAG. It is translated as CASSYSTRRGAYE. The entire CDR3 is CASSYSTRRGAYEQYF. The chain joins TRBV6-2 or TRBV6-3 to TRBJ2-7; 7 positions agree with TRBD2. The observed sequence ends 3 residues before the CDR3 terminus, with the missing tail filled in from the germline J gene. Germline-derived CDR1 and CDR2 are MNHEY and SVGEGT. This CDR3 is 16 amino acids long. V lost 0 bases and J lost 2; bases outside the gene matches: 7.

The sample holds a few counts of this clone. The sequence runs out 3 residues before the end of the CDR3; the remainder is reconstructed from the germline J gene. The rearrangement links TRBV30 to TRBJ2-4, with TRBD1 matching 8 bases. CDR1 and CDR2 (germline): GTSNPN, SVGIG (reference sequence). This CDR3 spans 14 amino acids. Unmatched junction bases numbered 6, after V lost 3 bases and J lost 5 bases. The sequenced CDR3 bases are TGTGCCTGGAGGACCGGGACAGGTGAAAACATT. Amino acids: CAWRTGTGENI. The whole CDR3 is CAWRTGTGENIQYF.

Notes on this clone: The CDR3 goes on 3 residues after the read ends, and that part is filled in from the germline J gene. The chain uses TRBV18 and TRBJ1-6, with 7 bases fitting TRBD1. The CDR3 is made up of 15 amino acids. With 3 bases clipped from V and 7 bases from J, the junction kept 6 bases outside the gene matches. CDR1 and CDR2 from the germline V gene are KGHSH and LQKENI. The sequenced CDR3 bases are TGTGCCAGCTCACCTACTACAGGGGCCAATTCACCC. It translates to CASSPTTGANSP. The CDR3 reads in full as CASSPTTGANSPLHF.

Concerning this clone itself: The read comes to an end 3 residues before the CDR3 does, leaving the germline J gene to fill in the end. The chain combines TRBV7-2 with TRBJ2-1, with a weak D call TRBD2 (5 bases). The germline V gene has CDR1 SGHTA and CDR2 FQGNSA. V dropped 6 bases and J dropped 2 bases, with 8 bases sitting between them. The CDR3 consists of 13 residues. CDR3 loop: CASRSGTYNEQFF. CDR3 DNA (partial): TGTGCCAGCAGATCGGGGACCTACAATGAG.

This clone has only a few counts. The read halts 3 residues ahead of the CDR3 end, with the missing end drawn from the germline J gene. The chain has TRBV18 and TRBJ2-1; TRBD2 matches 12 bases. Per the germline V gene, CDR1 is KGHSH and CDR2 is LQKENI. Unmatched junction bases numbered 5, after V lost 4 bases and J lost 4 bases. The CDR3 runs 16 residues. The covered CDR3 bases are TGTGCCAGCTCACGACGGACTAGCGGGGAGTACAATGAG. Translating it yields CASSRRTSGEYNE. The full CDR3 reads CASSRRTSGEYNEQFF.

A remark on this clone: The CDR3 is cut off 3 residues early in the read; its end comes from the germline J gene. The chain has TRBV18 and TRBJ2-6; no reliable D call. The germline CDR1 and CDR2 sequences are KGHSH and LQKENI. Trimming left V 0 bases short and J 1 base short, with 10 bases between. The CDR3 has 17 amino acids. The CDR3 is CASSPPGFSSGANVLTF. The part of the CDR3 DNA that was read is TGTGCCAGCTCACCACCAGGGTTTTCGTCTGGGGCCAACGTC.

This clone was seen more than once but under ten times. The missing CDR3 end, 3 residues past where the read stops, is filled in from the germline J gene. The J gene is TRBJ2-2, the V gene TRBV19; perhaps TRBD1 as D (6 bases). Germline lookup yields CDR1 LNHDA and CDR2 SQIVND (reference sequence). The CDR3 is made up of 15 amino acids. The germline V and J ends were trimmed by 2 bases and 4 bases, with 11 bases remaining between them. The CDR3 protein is CASSISGAGTGELFF. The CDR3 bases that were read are TGTGCCAGTAGTATATCAGGGGCGGGCACCGGGGAG.

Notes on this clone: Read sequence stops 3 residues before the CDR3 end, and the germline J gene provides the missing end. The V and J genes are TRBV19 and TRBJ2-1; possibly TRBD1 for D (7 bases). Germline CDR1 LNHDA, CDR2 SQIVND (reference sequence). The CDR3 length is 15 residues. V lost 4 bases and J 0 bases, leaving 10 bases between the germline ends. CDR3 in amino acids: CASSSGDSSYNEQFF. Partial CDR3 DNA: TGTGCCAGTAGTAGCGGGGACAGCTCCTACAATGAG.

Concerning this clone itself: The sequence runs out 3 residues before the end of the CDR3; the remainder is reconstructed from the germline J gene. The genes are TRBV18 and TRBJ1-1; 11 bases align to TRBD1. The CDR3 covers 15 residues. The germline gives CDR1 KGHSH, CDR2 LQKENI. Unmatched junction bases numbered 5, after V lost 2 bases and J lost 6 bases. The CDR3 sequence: CASSPYGTGGAEAFF. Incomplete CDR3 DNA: TGTGCCAGCTCACCATACGGGACAGGGGGGGCTGAA.

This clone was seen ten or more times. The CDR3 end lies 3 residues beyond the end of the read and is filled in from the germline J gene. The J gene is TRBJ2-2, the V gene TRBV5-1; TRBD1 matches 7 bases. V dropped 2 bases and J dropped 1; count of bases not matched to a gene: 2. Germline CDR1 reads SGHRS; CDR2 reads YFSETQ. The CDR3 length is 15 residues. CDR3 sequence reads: CASSFGDRNTGELFF. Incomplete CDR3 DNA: TGCGCCAGCAGCTTCGGGGACAGGAACACCGGGGAG.

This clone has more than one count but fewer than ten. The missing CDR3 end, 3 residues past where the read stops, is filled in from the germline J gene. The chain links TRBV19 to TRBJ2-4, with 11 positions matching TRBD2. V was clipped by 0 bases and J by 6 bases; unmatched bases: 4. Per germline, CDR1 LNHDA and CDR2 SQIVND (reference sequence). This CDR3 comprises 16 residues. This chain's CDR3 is CASSIEGTSGRNIQYF. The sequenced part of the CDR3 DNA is TGTGCCAGTAGTATAGAAGGGACTAGCGGAAGAAACATT.

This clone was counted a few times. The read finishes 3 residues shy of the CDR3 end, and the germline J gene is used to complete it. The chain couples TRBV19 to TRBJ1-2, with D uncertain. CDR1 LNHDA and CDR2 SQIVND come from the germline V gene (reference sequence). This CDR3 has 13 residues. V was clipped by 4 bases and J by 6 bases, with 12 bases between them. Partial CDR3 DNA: TGTGCCAGTAGTACCTACGGAAGGGATGGC. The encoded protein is CASSTYGRDG. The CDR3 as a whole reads CASSTYGRDGYTF.

The CDR3 is CASSPGALSNQPQHF. The DNA read from the CDR3 is TGTGCCAGCTCACCGGGGGCGCTTAGCAATCAGCCC. The V call is TRBV18, the J call TRBJ1-5; D is perhaps TRBD1 (6 bases). The CDR3 end is not reached by the read, which stops 3 residues before it; the germline J gene fills it in. From germline, CDR1 is KGHSH and CDR2 LQKENI. Trimming stripped 3 bases from V and 0 bases from J, with 9 bases between. This CDR3 is built from 15 residues.

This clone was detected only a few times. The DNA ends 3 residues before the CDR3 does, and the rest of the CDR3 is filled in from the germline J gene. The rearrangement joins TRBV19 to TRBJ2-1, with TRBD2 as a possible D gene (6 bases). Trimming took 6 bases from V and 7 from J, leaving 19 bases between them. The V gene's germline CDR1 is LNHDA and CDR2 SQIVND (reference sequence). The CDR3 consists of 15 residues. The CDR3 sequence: CASRLGGLGVNEQFF. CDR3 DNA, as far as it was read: TGTGCCAGTAGACTGGGGGGTCTCGGGGTAAATGAG.

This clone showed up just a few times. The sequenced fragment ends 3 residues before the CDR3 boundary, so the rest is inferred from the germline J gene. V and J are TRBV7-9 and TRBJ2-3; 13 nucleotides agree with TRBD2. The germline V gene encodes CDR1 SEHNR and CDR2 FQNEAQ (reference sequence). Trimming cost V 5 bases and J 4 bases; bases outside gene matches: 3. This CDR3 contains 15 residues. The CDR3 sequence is CASSGTSGGADTQYF. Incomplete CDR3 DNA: TGTGCCAGCAGCGGTACTAGCGGGGGGGCAGATACG. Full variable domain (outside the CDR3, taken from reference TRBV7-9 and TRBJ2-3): DTGVSQNPRHKITKRGQNVTFRCDPISEHNRLYWYRQTLGQGPEFLTYFQNEAQLEKSRLLSDRFSAERPKGSFSTLEIQRTEQGDSAMYLCASSGTSGGADTQYFGPGTRLTVL.

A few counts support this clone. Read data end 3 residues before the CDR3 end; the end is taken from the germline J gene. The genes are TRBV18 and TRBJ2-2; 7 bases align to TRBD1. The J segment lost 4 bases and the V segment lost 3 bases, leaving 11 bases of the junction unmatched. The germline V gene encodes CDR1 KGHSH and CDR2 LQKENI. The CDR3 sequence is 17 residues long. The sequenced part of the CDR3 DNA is TGTGCCAGCTCACCGAAAGAAGGGGGCGTCAGCACCGGGGAG. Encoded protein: CASSPKEGGVSTGE. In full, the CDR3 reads CASSPKEGGVSTGELFF.

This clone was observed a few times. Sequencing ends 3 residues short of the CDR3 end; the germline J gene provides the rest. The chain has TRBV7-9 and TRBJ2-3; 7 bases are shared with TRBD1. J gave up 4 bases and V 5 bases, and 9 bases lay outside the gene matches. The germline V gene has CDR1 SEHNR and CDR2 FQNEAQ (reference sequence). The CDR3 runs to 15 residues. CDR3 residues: CASSQTTGAADTQYF. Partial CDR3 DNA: TGTGCCAGCAGCCAAACAACAGGGGCCGCAGATACG.

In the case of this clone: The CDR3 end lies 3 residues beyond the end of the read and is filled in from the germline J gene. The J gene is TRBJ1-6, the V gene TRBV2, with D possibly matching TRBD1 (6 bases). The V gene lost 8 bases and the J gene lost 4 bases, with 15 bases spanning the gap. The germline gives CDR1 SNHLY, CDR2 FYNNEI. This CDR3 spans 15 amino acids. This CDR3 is CASCIGRGYNSPLHF. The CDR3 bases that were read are TGTGCCAGCTGTATAGGCAGGGGATATAATTCACCC.

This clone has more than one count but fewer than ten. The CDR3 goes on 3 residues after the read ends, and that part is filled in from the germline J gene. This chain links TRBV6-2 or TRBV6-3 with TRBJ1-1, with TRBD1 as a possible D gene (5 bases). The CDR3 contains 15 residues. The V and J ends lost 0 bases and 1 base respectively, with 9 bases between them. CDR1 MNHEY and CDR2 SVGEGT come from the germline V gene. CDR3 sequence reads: CASSYSRQGNTEAFF. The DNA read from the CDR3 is TGTGCCAGCAGTTACTCAAGGCAGGGGAACACTGAA.

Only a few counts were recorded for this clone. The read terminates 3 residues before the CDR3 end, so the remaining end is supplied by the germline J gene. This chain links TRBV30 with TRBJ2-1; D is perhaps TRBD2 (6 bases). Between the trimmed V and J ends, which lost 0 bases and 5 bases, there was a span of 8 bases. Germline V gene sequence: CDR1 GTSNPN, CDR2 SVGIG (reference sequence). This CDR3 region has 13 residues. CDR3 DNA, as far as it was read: TGTGCCTGGAGTGTCGGCGGGAACAATGAG. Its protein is CAWSVGGNNE. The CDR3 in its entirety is CAWSVGGNNEQFF.

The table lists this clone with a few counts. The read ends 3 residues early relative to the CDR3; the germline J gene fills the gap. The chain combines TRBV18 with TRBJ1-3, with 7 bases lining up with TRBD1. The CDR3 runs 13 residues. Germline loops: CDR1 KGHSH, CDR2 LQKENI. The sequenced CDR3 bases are TGTGCCAGCGTTCCGGGACAGAGCCGAAAA. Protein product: CASVPGQSRK. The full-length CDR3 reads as CASVPGQSRKIYF.

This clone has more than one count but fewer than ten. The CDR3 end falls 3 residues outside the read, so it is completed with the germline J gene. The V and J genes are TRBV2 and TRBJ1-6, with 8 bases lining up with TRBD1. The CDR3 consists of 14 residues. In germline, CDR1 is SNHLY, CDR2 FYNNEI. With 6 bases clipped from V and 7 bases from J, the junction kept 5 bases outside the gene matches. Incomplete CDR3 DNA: TGTGCCAGCAGGCCGGACAGGGTGAATTCACCC. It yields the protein CASRPDRVNSP. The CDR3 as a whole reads CASRPDRVNSPLHF.

The CDR3 bases that were read are TGTGCCAGTAGTATTGCCCAGTCTTATGGC. Its translation: CASSIAQSYG. The full CDR3 sequence reads CASSIAQSYGYTF. The V gene is TRBV19, the J gene TRBJ1-2; D is undetermined. The read ends 3 residues early relative to the CDR3; the germline J gene fills the gap. Germline V CDR1 and CDR2: LNHDA, SQIVND (reference sequence). The V and J ends lost 3 bases and 5 bases respectively, with 10 bases between them. The CDR3 runs 13 residues.